This T cell receptor (beta chain) was documented in a study of blood T cell repertoires in COVID-19. The CDR3 is 13 residues long. Looked up from germline, CDR1 is SGHRS and CDR2 is YFSETQ. The V end was cut by 4 bases, the J end by 3 bases, with 10 bases between. Sequencing used immunoSEQ multiplex PCR; TCRdb keeps in-frame clones, though not all of them. This table has approximately 250,000 clones, 85% to 90% appearing once. The chain is built from TRBV5-1 and TRBJ2-5; a weak D match, TRBD2 (5 bases). Sequenced: PBMCs or T cells enriched from blood (not recorded which). This clonotype was sampled from a young woman with acute COVID-19. CDR3 in amino acids: CASSRLREETQYF. In DNA, the CDR3 is TGCGCCAGCAGCCGACTGAGGGAAGAGACCCAGTACTTC. The full variable domain, completed using reference TRBV5-1 and TRBJ2-5, is KAGVTQTPRYLIKTRGQQVTLSCSPISGHRSVSWYQQTPGQGLQFLFEYFSETQRNKGNFPGRFSGRQFSNSRSEMNVSTLELGDSALYLCASSRLREETQYFGPGTRLLVL.